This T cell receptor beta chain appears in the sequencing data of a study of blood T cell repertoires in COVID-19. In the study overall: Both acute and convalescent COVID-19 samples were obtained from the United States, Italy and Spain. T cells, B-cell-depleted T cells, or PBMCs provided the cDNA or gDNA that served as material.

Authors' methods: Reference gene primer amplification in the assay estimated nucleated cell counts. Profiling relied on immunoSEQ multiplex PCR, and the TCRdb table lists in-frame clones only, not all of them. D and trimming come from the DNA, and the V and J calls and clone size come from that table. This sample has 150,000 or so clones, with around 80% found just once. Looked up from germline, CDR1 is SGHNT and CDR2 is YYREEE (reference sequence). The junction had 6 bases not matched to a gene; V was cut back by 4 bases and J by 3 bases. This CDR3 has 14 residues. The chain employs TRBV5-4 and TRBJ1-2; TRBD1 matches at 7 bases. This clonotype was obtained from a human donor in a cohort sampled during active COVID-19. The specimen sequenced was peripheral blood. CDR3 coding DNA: TGTGCCAGCAGCCGGGGGCAGGGGGACTATGGCTACACCTTC. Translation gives CASSRGQGDYGYTF. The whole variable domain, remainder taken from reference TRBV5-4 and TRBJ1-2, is ETGVTQSPTHLIKTRGQQVTLRCSSQSGHNTVSWYQQALGQGPQFIFQYYREEENGRGNFPPRFSGLQFPNYSSELNVNALELDDSALYLCASSRGQGDYGYTFGSGTRLTVV.